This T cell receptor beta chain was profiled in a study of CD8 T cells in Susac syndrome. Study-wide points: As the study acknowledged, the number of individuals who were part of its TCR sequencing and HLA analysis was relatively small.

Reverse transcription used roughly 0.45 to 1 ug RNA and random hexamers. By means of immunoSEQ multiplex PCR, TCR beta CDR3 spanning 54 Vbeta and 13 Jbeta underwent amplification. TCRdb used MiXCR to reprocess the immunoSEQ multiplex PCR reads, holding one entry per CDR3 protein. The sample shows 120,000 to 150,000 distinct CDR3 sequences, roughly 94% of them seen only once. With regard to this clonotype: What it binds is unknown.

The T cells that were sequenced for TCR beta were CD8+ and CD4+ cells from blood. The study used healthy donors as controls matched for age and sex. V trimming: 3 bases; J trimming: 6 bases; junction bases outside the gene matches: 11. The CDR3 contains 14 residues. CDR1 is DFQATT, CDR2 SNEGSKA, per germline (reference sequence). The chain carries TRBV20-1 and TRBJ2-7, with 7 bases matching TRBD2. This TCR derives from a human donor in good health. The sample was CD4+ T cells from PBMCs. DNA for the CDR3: TGCAGTGCTAGGCCAGGGAATAGGGAGGGCGAGCAGTACTTC. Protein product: CSARPGNREGEQYF.